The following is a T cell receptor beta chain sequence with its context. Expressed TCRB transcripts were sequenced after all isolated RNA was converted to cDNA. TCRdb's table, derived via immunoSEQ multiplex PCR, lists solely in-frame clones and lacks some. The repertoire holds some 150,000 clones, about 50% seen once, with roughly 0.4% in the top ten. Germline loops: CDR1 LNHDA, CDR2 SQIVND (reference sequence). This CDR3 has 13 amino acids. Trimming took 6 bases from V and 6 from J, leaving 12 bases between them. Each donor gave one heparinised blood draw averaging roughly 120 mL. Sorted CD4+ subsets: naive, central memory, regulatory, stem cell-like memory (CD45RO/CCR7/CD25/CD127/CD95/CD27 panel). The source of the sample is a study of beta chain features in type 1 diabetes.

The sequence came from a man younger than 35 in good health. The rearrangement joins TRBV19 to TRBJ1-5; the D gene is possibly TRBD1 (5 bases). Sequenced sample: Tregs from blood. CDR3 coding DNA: TGTGCCAGTAGCGGCCAGGGTAGTCAGCCCCAGCATTTT. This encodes CASSGQGSQPQHF. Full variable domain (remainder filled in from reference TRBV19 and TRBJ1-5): DGGITQSPKYLFRKEGQNVTLSCEQNLNHDAMYWYRQDPGQGLRLIYYSQIVNDFQKGDIAEGYSVSREKKESFPLTVTSAQKNPTAFYLCASSGQGSQPQHFGDGTRLSIL.